The rows below give T cell receptor beta chains drawn from one sample of a study of CD8 T cells in ankylosing spondylitis. TCRdb called the 5' RACE reads again in MiXCR, with one record for every CDR3 protein. The sample lists about 40,000 distinct CDR3 sequences, 16% occurring once. Material: blood. The origin of the receptors is a male donor with ankylosing spondylitis or in good health (not recorded which). Both conserved end residues are part of each CDR3. Each record gives: V gene, clone size, D gene, J gene, CDR3 DNA, CDR3 protein. A D gene is named only where the DNA matches it firmly. Clone size, where shown, is once, few, many, or a class for clones that have expanded.

TRBV7-2	.	TRBD1	TRBJ2-2	TGTGCCAGCAGGGGACAGCCCAGAGGGACCGGGGAGCTGTTTTTT	CASRGQPRGTGELFF
TRBV6-5	.	.	TRBJ2-2	TGTGCCAGTTTGTCTCGAGAGGCGGACACCGGGGAGCTGTTTTTT	CASLSREADTGELFF
TRBV5-1	many	TRBD1	TRBJ2-1	TGCGCCAGCAGCTTCGCGGGCTCAGGGGGAGATGAGCAGTTCTTC	CASSFAGSGGDEQFF
TRBV12-3/TRBV12-4	many	.	TRBJ2-5	TGTGCCAGCAAGATCGGGGGCGAGAATGGAGAGACCCAGTACTTC	CASKIGGENGETQYF
TRBV20-1	many	TRBD1	TRBJ2-4	TGCAGTGCTGGGGACAGGTTAAACATTCAGTACTTC	CSAGDRLNIQYF
TRBV3-1	.	.	TRBJ2-1	TGTGCCAGCAGCCAAGATACGGGCCATGAGCAGTTCTTC	CASSQDTGHEQFF
TRBV14	.	TRBD2	TRBJ2-1	TGTGCCAGCACTGATTATAGCGGGAGGTTTTACAATGAGCAGTTCTTC	CASTDYSGRFYNEQFF
TRBV28	few	.	TRBJ2-7	TGTGCCAGCAGTGGGTCGGGAGAGGGCTCCTACGAGCAGTACTTC	CASSGSGEGSYEQYF
TRBV28	.	.	TRBJ1-4	TGTGCCAGCAGGTCAAGAAAGAGCCTGGAAAAACTGTTTTTT	CASRSRKSLEKLFF
TRBV12-3/TRBV12-4	few	TRBD2	TRBJ2-3	TGTGCCAGCAGTCTTAGCGGGGTAGTAGATACGCAGTATTTT	CASSLSGVVDTQYF
TRBV7-3	.	TRBD2	TRBJ2-1	TGTGCCAGCAGCTTAACCGGGAGGCTAAACAATGAGCGGTTCTTC	CASSLTGRLNNERFF
TRBV5-1	few	.	TRBJ1-1	TGCGCCAGCAGCTTGGACGGTCAAGAGAACACTGAAGCTTTCTTT	CASSLDGQENTEAFF
TRBV5-1	once	.	TRBJ2-1	TGCGCCAGCAGCTTGACCGGGGATGAGCAGTTCTTC	CASSLTGDEQFF
TRBV12-3/TRBV12-4	.	.	TRBJ2-7	TGTGCCAGCAGCCCCACGGGGGTTGGGTTCTACGAGCAGTACTTC	CASSPTGVGFYEQYF
TRBV5-5	few	TRBD2	TRBJ2-1	TGTGCCAGCAGCTTGACTAGCGGACGGGGGCCATGGTTCTTC	CASSLTSGRGPWFF
TRBV4-3	.	.	TRBJ1-5	TGCGCCAGCAGCCAAGATTGGGGGTCCACCGGCCAGCCCCAGCATTTT	CASSQDWGSTGQPQHF